The 29 T cell receptor beta chains reported below all come from one sample, sequenced in a study of T cells in Graves' hyperthyroidism and ophthalmopathy. The CDR3 regions of TCR beta were amplified from RNA transcripts. The HTBI primer set served for first-round RT-PCR of the TCR CDR3. From the multiplex PCR reads, TCRdb called clonotypes with MiXCR, one entry per CDR3 protein. The sample contains 370,000 or so distinct CDR3 sequences, approximately 12% of which appear only once. What was sequenced was blood. The receptors come from a man aged 30-40 years with Graves' hyperthyroidism that later progressed to Graves' ophthalmopathy.

This clonotype was detected many times. The CDR3 region is CASKREQGYNEQFF. The CDR3 region has the DNA TGTGCCAGCAAACGCGAACAGGGATACAATGAGCAGTTCTTC. The genes are TRBV2 and TRBJ2-1; tentative D call: TRBD1 (6 bases). The CDR3 sequence is 14 residues long. Trimming shortened V by 7 bases and J by 4 bases, and 14 bases separated the two germline ends. Germline V lookup: CDR1 SNHLY, CDR2 FYNNEI.

This clonotype was observed a handful of times. V usage is TRBV18 and J usage is TRBJ2-3; D assignment may be TRBD1 or TRBD2 (5 bases each). V was clipped by 6 bases and J by 5 bases, with 18 bases between them. Germline V gives CDR1 KGHSH, CDR2 LQKENI. This CDR3 is 15 amino acids long. CDR3 in DNA: TGTGCCAGCTCGCAGGGACGGGCATTGGGAGATACGCAGTATTTT. Protein sequence: CASSQGRALGDTQYF.

This clonotype has more than one count but fewer than ten. The V and J genes are TRBV11-2 and TRBJ2-2, with D possibly matching TRBD1 (7 bases). Per the germline V gene, CDR1 is SGHAT and CDR2 is FQNNGV. The CDR3 loop spans 15 amino acids. Trimming took off 5 bases at V and 3 bases at J, with 13 bases between the two ends. The CDR3 region is CASSRRGRDTGELFF. CDR3 nucleotide sequence: TGTGCCAGCAGCAGGAGGGGGCGGGACACCGGGGAGCTGTTTTTT.

Details on this clonotype: A much larger clone is a single base away; this may be a read error. V usage is TRBV7-9 and J usage is TRBJ2-1, with 7 bases fitting TRBD2. Looked up from germline, CDR1 is SEHNR and CDR2 is FQNEAQ (reference sequence). Losses at the gene ends were 3 bases for V and 4 bases for J; bases not matched to a gene: 9. The CDR3 spans 16 residues. The CDR3 DNA reads TGTGCCAGCAGCTTTGGCCCTAGCGGCGGATACAATGAGCAGTTCTTC. Amino acid sequence: CASSFGPSGGYNEQFF.

This clonotype was seen ten or more times. This sequence joins TRBV11-2 and TRBJ2-1; 7 bases match TRBD1. Per germline, CDR1 SGHAT and CDR2 FQNNGV. V lost 6 bases, J lost 2 bases, and 4 bases stayed unmatched. The length of the CDR3 is 14 residues. Here the CDR3 reads CASRVTGAYNEQFF. The CDR3 DNA is TGTGCCAGCAGAGTCACAGGGGCCTACAATGAGCAGTTCTTC.

This clonotype was picked up many times. The chain combines TRBV7-9 with TRBJ1-3; the D is unclear. This CDR3 region has 14 residues. Germline V gives CDR1 SEHNR, CDR2 FQNEAQ (reference sequence). Trimming cost V 1 base and J 0 bases, with 4 bases left between them. CDR3 sequence: CASSLEISGNTIYF. The CDR3 DNA reads TGTGCCAGCAGCTTAGAGATCTCTGGAAACACCATATATTTT.

This clonotype was seen ten or more times. The chain is built from TRBV6-1 and TRBJ1-6; 11 bases align to TRBD1. V gave up 1 base and J gave up 9 bases; unmatched junction bases: 8. The V gene's germline CDR1 is MNHNS and CDR2 SASEGT. CDR3 length: 17 amino acids. The CDR3 protein is CASSEVGSGTGGSPLHF. CDR3 DNA: TGTGCCAGCAGTGAAGTTGGATCGGGGACAGGGGGTTCACCCCTCCACTTT.

In this sample, this clonotype turned up many times. The V call is TRBV12-3 or TRBV12-4, the J call TRBJ1-2; 9 bases agree with TRBD1. This CDR3 is built from 15 residues. V trimming: 1 base; J trimming: 3 bases; junction bases outside the gene matches: 3. The chain's CDR3 is CASSLGTGVDYGYTF. CDR3 nucleotide sequence: TGTGCCAGCAGTTTAGGGACAGGGGTAGACTATGGCTACACCTTC.

This clonotype occurred many times. The chain recombines TRBV20-1 with TRBJ2-4; 8 nucleotides align to TRBD2. Germline trimming cut 0 bases from V and 4 bases from J; bases unmatched to any gene: 5. The CDR3 sequence is 15 residues long. The germline V gene encodes CDR1 DFQATT and CDR2 SNEGSKA (reference sequence). The CDR3 DNA is TGCAGTGCTAGAGAGGGGAGCGGGGGTAAAAACATTCAGTACTTC. Translating gives CSAREGSGGKNIQYF.

This clonotype was found a few times. The rearrangement joins TRBV19 to TRBJ1-1; D may be TRBD1 (5 bases). The CDR3 loop spans 14 amino acids. The germline CDR1 and CDR2 sequences are LNHDA and SQIVND (reference sequence). V was trimmed by 7 bases and J by 4 bases, leaving 16 bases between them. Here the CDR3 DNA reads TGTGCCAGTACCCAGGGTGGACTAGCCACTGAAGCTTTCTTT. It specifies CASTQGGLATEAFF.

This clonotype was detected ten times or more. The rearrangement joins TRBV2 to TRBJ1-5; D ambiguous. This CDR3 spans 14 amino acids. Germline V gene data show CDR1 as SNHLY and CDR2 as FYNNEI. Trimming took off 4 bases at V and 5 bases at J, with 12 bases between the two ends. CDR3 amino acids: CASSGPLPHQPQHF. CDR3 bases: TGTGCCAGCAGTGGGCCTTTACCCCATCAGCCCCAGCATTTT.

V gene TRBV5-4 combines with J gene TRBJ1-2, with 7 nucleotides matching TRBD1. The CDR3 spans 13 residues. Germline values: CDR1 SGHNT, CDR2 YYREEE (reference sequence). V trimming: 4 bases; J trimming: 6 bases; junction bases outside the gene matches: 6. CDR3 sequence reads: CASSQTGANGYTF. CDR3 DNA: TGTGCCAGCAGCCAAACAGGGGCCAATGGCTACACCTTC.

Concerning this clonotype: Just one base apart from a much larger clone, this may be a read error. The chain couples TRBV5-1 to TRBJ1-2; 7 positions match TRBD1. Germline V gene sequence: CDR1 SGHRS, CDR2 YFSETQ. V trimming: 4 bases; J trimming: 0 bases; junction bases outside the gene matches: 9. The CDR3 runs to 16 residues. In nucleotides, the CDR3 is TGCGCCAGCAGCATCGGGACAGACACCACTAACTATGGCTACACCTTC. As protein: CASSIGTDTTNYGYTF. Filled out from reference TRBV5-1 and TRBJ1-2, the complete variable domain reads KAGVTQTPRYLIKTRGQQVTLSCSPISGHRSVSWYQQTPGQGLQFLFEYFSETQRNKGNFPGRFSGRQFSNSRSEMNVSTLELGDSALYLCASSIGTDTTNYGYTFGSGTRLTVV.

This clonotype has ten or more counts. V gene TRBV7-9 combines with J gene TRBJ2-4; TRBD1 agrees at 10 bases. The CDR3 length is 15 residues. In germline, CDR1 is SEHNR, CDR2 FQNEAQ (reference sequence). V lost 2 bases, J lost 8 bases, and 6 bases stayed unmatched. CDR3 amino acids: CASSLIGTGDDIQYF. The CDR3 coding sequence is TGTGCCAGCAGCTTAATCGGGACAGGGGATGACATTCAGTACTTC. The whole variable domain, remainder taken from reference TRBV7-9 and TRBJ2-4, is DTGVSQNPRHKITKRGQNVTFRCDPISEHNRLYWYRQTLGQGPEFLTYFQNEAQLEKSRLLSDRFSAERPKGSFSTLEIQRTEQGDSAMYLCASSLIGTGDDIQYFGAGTRLSVL.

The chain joins TRBV20-1 to TRBJ1-2; D is undetermined. The CDR3 contains 14 residues. The V gene's germline CDR1 is DFQATT and CDR2 SNEGSKA (reference sequence). V lost 0 bases, J lost 3 bases, and 11 bases lay in between. The CDR3 sequence is CSARDLGRYYGYTF. CDR3 bases: TGCAGTGCTAGAGATCTTGGCAGATACTATGGCTACACCTTC.

This clonotype was counted between two and nine times. The genes are TRBV19 and TRBJ1-5; D remains unclear. V dropped 4 bases and J dropped 7 bases, with 17 bases sitting between them. In germline, CDR1 is LNHDA, CDR2 SQIVND (reference sequence). The CDR3 has 15 residues. The CDR3: CASSTYGRGNQPQHF. The CDR3 DNA is TGTGCCAGTAGTACGTACGGCCGAGGGAACCAGCCCCAGCATTTT.

In its sample, this clonotype was seen many times. V gene TRBV28 combines with J gene TRBJ2-1, with D unclear. Germline V lookup: CDR1 MDHEN, CDR2 SYDVKM. This CDR3 is 14 amino acids long. Trimming took 3 bases from V and 2 from J, leaving 8 bases between them. The chain's CDR3 is CASSFTITYNEQFF. In DNA, the CDR3 is TGTGCCAGCAGTTTTACGATTACCTACAATGAGCAGTTCTTC.

This clonotype appeared many times. The chain employs TRBV28 and TRBJ1-2, with D maybe TRBD1 (5 bases). CDR1 MDHEN and CDR2 SYDVKM come from the germline V gene. V dropped 3 bases and J dropped 7 bases, with 12 bases sitting between them. The CDR3 sequence is 13 residues long. CDR3 in amino acids: CASSLISGLGYTF. CDR3 nucleotide sequence: TGTGCCAGCAGTTTGATTTCAGGGCTTGGCTACACCTTC.

J is TRBJ2-7 and V is TRBV10-3, with 7 bases fitting TRBD1. The ends lost 3 bases at V and 6 bases at J; junction bases unmatched: 2. Germline V gene data show CDR1 as ENHRY and CDR2 as SYGVKD. The CDR3 consists of 12 residues. The CDR3 protein is CAISEYRGEQYF. For the CDR3, the DNA is TGTGCCATCAGTGAATACAGGGGCGAGCAGTACTTC.

A word on this clonotype: At one boundary the junction diverges from the germline segment, which might be a read error. V and J are TRBV30 and TRBJ1-2; no clear D. CDR1 GTSNPN and CDR2 SVGIG come from the germline V gene (reference sequence). CDR3 length equals 13 residues. CDR3 nucleotides: TGTGTCTGGAGTGTAACACCTACCTATGGCTACACCTTC. The encoded protein is CVWSVTPTYGYTF. Supplemented by reference TRBV30 and TRBJ1-2, the full variable domain reads SQTIHQWPATLVQPVGSPLSLECTVEGTSNPNLYWYRQAAGRGLQLLFYSVGIGQISSEVPQNLSASRPQDRQFILSSKKLLLSDSGFYLCVWSVTPTYGYTFGSGTRLTVV.

This chain links TRBV20-1 with TRBJ1-5; TRBD1 matches 9 bases. The CDR3 is made up of 15 amino acids. Trimming took 2 bases from V and 4 from J; bases not matched to a gene: 6. Looked up from germline, CDR1 is DFQATT and CDR2 is SNEGSKA (reference sequence). The CDR3 DNA reads as TGCAGTGCTAGAACGAGAGGGACAGGGAATCAGCCCCAGCATTTT. Its translation: CSARTRGTGNQPQHF.

A few counts support this clonotype. V gene TRBV6-1 combines with J gene TRBJ2-5; tentatively, D is TRBD1 (5 bases). This CDR3 spans 12 amino acids. From germline, CDR1 is MNHNS and CDR2 SASEGT. V was trimmed by 7 bases and J by 5 bases, leaving 11 bases between them. The CDR3 coding sequence is TGTGCCAGCATGGGTGCAGGGGAGACCCAGTACTTC. It yields the protein CASMGAGETQYF.

The chain has TRBV20-1 and TRBJ1-5, with D uncertain. This CDR3 is built from 13 residues. Germline V gene sequence: CDR1 DFQATT, CDR2 SNEGSKA (reference sequence). V lost 0 bases to trimming and J lost 3 bases, with 6 bases between them. The CDR3 DNA is TGCAGTGCTAGAGATCCGGTCAATCAGCCCCAGCATTTT. This encodes CSARDPVNQPQHF.

This clonotype was counted a few times. CDR3 loop: CASSSAYRNQPQHF. As DNA, the CDR3 is TGCGCCAGCAGCTCGGCGTATCGCAATCAGCCCCAGCATTTT. This chain uses TRBV5-1 with TRBJ1-5; unclear D gene. This CDR3 has 14 amino acids. V was clipped by 3 bases and J by 2 bases, with 9 bases between them. Germline values: CDR1 SGHRS, CDR2 YFSETQ.

The chain combines TRBV5-6 with TRBJ1-1; D remains unclear. Germline V gives CDR1 SGHDT, CDR2 YYEEEE. Between the trimmed V and J ends, which lost 0 bases and 0 bases, there was a span of 15 bases. The CDR3 is 17 amino acids. CDR3 residues: CASSLARQHLMNTEAFF. CDR3 nucleotide sequence: TGTGCCAGCAGCTTGGCCAGGCAGCACCTCATGAACACTGAAGCTTTCTTT.

This clonotype was seen at least ten times. The V gene is TRBV28, the J gene TRBJ2-3, with TRBD1 matching 12 bases. This CDR3 region has 19 residues. CDR1 is MDHEN, CDR2 SYDVKM, per germline. V lost 2 bases, J lost 9 bases, and 18 bases stayed unmatched. CDR3 amino acids: CASSLGIRDRGLAQKTQYF. The DNA of the CDR3 is TGTGCCAGCAGTTTAGGCATCCGGGACAGGGGGCTGGCACAAAAGACGCAGTATTTT. Full variable domain (outside the CDR3, taken from reference TRBV28 and TRBJ2-3): DVKVTQSSRYLVKRTGEKVFLECVQDMDHENMFWYRQDPGLGLRLIYFSYDVKMKEKGDIPEGYSVSREKKERFSLILESASTNQTSMYLCASSLGIRDRGLAQKTQYFGPGTRLTVL.

With respect to this clonotype: Since a much larger clone is just one base distant, this may be a read error. The chain combines TRBV20-1 with TRBJ2-7, with 7 bases aligning to TRBD2. The CDR3 contains 13 residues. The germline gives CDR1 DFQATT, CDR2 SNEGSKA (reference sequence). This chain's CDR3 is CRGGGEDSYEEYF. The CDR3 DNA sequence: TGCAGGGGGGGAGGGGAAGACTCCTACGAGGAGTACTTC.

This chain joins TRBV5-5 and TRBJ2-2; D unresolved. CDR3 length: 14 residues. Germline CDR1 reads SGHKS; CDR2 reads YYEKEE (reference sequence). Trimming pared 2 bases from V and 7 bases from J, leaving 12 bases between. CDR3 region: CASSLYGNGGELFF. CDR3 bases: TGTGCCAGCAGCTTATATGGGAACGGCGGGGAGCTGTTTTTT.

The genes are TRBV10-3 and TRBJ2-1, with TRBD2 matching over 9 bases. After removal of 7 bases from V and 2 bases from J, the junction contained 9 bases not matched to a gene. The CDR3 has 16 amino acids. In germline, CDR1 is ENHRY, CDR2 SYGVKD. The CDR3 DNA reads as TGTGCCATCACCGCGGGAGGGGGGAATCCCTACAATGAGCAGTTCTTC. This translates into CAITAGGGNPYNEQFF.